This passage covers 32 T cell receptor beta chains from one sample sequenced in a study of blood T cell repertoires in COVID-19. Some clones are missing from TCRdb's copy, which holds only in-frame ones; the method was immunoSEQ multiplex PCR. The table shows over 200,000 clones, with approximately 88% occurring only once. The specimen was PBMCs or T cells enriched from blood (not recorded which). Receptor source: a woman aged 40 to 50 with acute COVID-19.

This sequence joins TRBV27 and TRBJ2-7; TRBD2 matches 7 bases. The CDR3 sequence is 15 residues long. The germline V gene has CDR1 MNHEY and CDR2 SMNVEV (reference sequence). The trim removed 5 bases at V and 3 bases at J, leaving 10 bases unmatched. CDR3 DNA sequence: TGTGCCAGCAGTGTCGGACCGGGGGGAGGCTACGAGCAGTACTTC. The encoded protein is CASSVGPGGGYEQYF.

The V gene is TRBV5-6, the J gene TRBJ1-6, with TRBD1 matching 7 bases. From germline, CDR1 is SGHDT and CDR2 YYEEEE. The CDR3 has 14 residues. The junction had 7 bases not matched to a gene; V was cut back by 3 bases and J by 10 bases. CDR3 amino acids: CASSYGTVASPLHF. CDR3 nucleotide sequence: TGTGCCAGCAGCTACGGGACAGTAGCCTCACCCCTCCACTTT.

CDR3 region: CASSAGTANTEAFF. The CDR3 nucleotides are TGTGCCAGCAGCGCCGGGACTGCGAACACTGAAGCTTTCTTT. The chain recombines TRBV9 with TRBJ1-1; D might be TRBD1 (5 bases). Germline CDR1 reads SGDLS; CDR2 reads YYNGEE. CDR3 size: 14 residues. Trimming pared 3 bases from V and 1 base from J, leaving 10 bases between.

This clone was observed a single time. CDR3 DNA sequence: TGTGCCAGCTCACCGGGACACCTCTACGCAGATACGCAGTATTTT. Protein: CASSPGHLYADTQYF. The J gene is TRBJ2-3, the V gene TRBV18; D may be TRBD1 (6 bases). The CDR3 covers 15 residues. With 3 bases removed from V and 4 bases from J, the gap between germline ends came to 14 bases. The germline V gene has CDR1 KGHSH and CDR2 LQKENI.

The CDR3 DNA reads TGTGCCAGAAGCTTGGGGGACAGGAATCACATCAATCAGCCCCAGCATTTT. This encodes CARSLGDRNHINQPQHF. J is TRBJ1-5 and V is TRBV5-3, with TRBD1 identical over 8 bases. TRBV5-3 is classed as an ORF, of uncertain function. This CDR3 is built from 17 residues. V lost 0 bases and J lost 3; bases outside the gene matches: 8.

The J gene is TRBJ2-5, the V gene TRBV11-3, with 11 positions matching TRBD2. CDR3 length: 14 amino acids. Germline trimming cut 4 bases from V and 5 bases from J; bases unmatched to any gene: 3. CDR1 and CDR2 from the germline V gene are SGHNT and YENEEA. This CDR3 reads CASSSRTSGETQYF. DNA of the CDR3: TGTGCCAGCAGCTCCCGGACTAGCGGGGAGACCCAGTACTTC. Full variable domain (remainder filled in from reference TRBV11-3 and TRBJ2-5): EAGVVQSPRYKIIEKKQPVAFWCNPISGHNTLYWYLQNLGQGPELLIRYENEEAVDDSQLPKDRFSAERLKGVDSTLKIQPAELGDSAVYLCASSSRTSGETQYFGPGTRLLVL.

The rearrangement joins TRBV6-2 or TRBV6-3 to TRBJ1-1, with 9 bases that match TRBD1. Germline CDR1 MNHEY, CDR2 SVGEGT. This CDR3 is built from 14 residues. V shed 2 bases, J shed 7 bases, and the junction held 5 bases outside the gene matches. The chain's CDR3 is CASSYQGQGLEAFF. CDR3 in DNA: TGTGCCAGCAGTTACCAGGGACAGGGACTTGAAGCTTTCTTT.

Here the CDR3 DNA reads TGTGCCAGCTCACGCCGCGGGACAGGCAACACCGGGGAGCTGTTTTTT. As protein: CASSRRGTGNTGELFF. The rearrangement links TRBV18 to TRBJ2-2, with TRBD1 matching 8 bases. The CDR3 contains 16 residues. Trimming cost V 4 bases and J 2 bases; bases outside gene matches: 6. Germline loops: CDR1 KGHSH, CDR2 LQKENI.

The J gene is TRBJ1-1, the V gene TRBV6-5; D is uncertain. CDR1 is MNHEY, CDR2 SVGAGI, per germline. The CDR3 extends over 13 amino acids. Deletions cut 4 bases from V and 4 bases from J, with 10 bases between. The CDR3: CASSLEVGTEAFF. The CDR3 nucleotides read TGTGCCAGCAGTTTAGAAGTCGGCACTGAAGCTTTCTTT.

The chain recombines TRBV14 with TRBJ1-1; D is unclear. The ends were cut back, 3 bases at V and 2 bases at J, with 10 bases in the middle. This CDR3 comprises 14 residues. Germline V CDR1 and CDR2: SGHDN, FVKESK. The CDR3 nucleotides read TGTGCCAGCAGCCACCGCACACGTAACACTGAAGCTTTCTTT. It is translated as CASSHRTRNTEAFF.

The chain recombines TRBV7-9 with TRBJ2-1; possible D gene TRBD1, 6 bases. The CDR3 totals 14 residues. Germline CDR1 SEHNR, CDR2 FQNEAQ (reference sequence). Trimming took 5 bases from V and 3 from J, leaving 11 bases between them. The CDR3 here is CASSTWTVYNEQFF. DNA for the CDR3: TGTGCCAGCAGCACGTGGACAGTCTACAATGAGCAGTTCTTC.

J is TRBJ1-2 and V is TRBV20-1; tentative D call: TRBD1 (5 bases). The CDR3 is 13 residues long. Germline CDR1 reads DFQATT; CDR2 reads SNEGSKA (reference sequence). Trimming left V 3 bases short and J 2 bases short, with 10 bases between. This chain's CDR3 is CSASAGQNYGYTF. The CDR3 nucleotides read TGCAGTGCTAGTGCAGGGCAGAACTATGGCTACACCTTC.

The chain links TRBV7-2 to TRBJ1-2; maybe TRBD1 (6 bases). Trimming shortened V by 5 bases and J by 10 bases, and 8 bases separated the two germline ends. The length of the CDR3 is 10 residues. CDR1 is SGHTA, CDR2 FQGNSA, per germline. The CDR3 sequence is CASSAGVYTF. The CDR3 DNA sequence: TGTGCCAGCAGCGCAGGGGTCTACACCTTC.

The V gene is TRBV13, the J gene TRBJ2-3; D unclear. The CDR3 covers 12 residues. V lost 5 bases and J 6 bases, leaving 9 bases between the germline ends. Germline-derived CDR1 and CDR2 are PRHDT and FYEKMQ (reference sequence). CDR3 DNA: TGTGCCAGCAGCCCGTACTCCGATACGCAGTATTTT. This translates into CASSPYSDTQYF. The full variable domain, with the rest looked up from reference TRBV13 and TRBJ2-3, is AAGVIQSPRHLIKEKRETATLKCYPIPRHDTVYWYQQGPGQDPQFLISFYEKMQSDKGSIPDRFSAQQFSDYHSELNMSSLELGDSALYFCASSPYSDTQYFGPGTRLTVL.

The V gene is TRBV12-5, the J gene TRBJ1-3; TRBD1 is a possible D gene (6 bases). Germline lookup yields CDR1 LGHNT and CDR2 FRNRAP. The V gene lost 5 bases and the J gene lost 0 bases, with 11 bases spanning the gap. The CDR3 has 15 residues. The CDR3 DNA sequence: TGTGCTAGTGGTGCAGGGGTTCGCTCTGGAAACACCATATATTTT. Residues: CASGAGVRSGNTIYF.

The rearrangement uses TRBV7-2 and TRBJ2-3, with 13 bases fitting TRBD2. V was clipped by 5 bases and J by 9 bases; unmatched bases: 11. The germline CDR1 and CDR2 sequences are SGHTA and FQGNSA. The CDR3 totals 16 residues. The CDR3 DNA reads TGTGCCAGCAGCCAGACTAGCGGGGGGTCACTAGGCACGCAGTATTTT. It codes for CASSQTSGGSLGTQYF.

The chain carries TRBV12-3 or TRBV12-4 and TRBJ1-1, with 8 positions matching TRBD1. Trimming cost V 6 bases and J 3 bases; bases outside gene matches: 3. The CDR3 is 13 amino acids. The CDR3 DNA follows: TGTGCCAGCAGAACGGACAGGGACACTGAAGCTTTCTTT. This gives the protein CASRTDRDTEAFF.

This clone was recorded only once. The chain is built from TRBV18 and TRBJ2-3, with D maybe TRBD2 (6 bases). The germline V gene has CDR1 KGHSH and CDR2 LQKENI. This CDR3 comprises 15 residues. Between the trimmed V and J ends, which lost 3 bases and 4 bases, there was a span of 14 bases. DNA for the CDR3: TGTGCCAGCTCACCTCTACCGGGAGCGGCAGATACGCAGTATTTT. It encodes CASSPLPGAADTQYF.

The chain joins TRBV5-1 to TRBJ2-1; 14 bases align to TRBD2. V dropped 9 bases and J dropped 6; count of bases not matched to a gene: 5. The CDR3 is 14 amino acids. CDR1 and CDR2 (germline): SGHRS, YFSETQ. The CDR3 loop is CATTTSGGVNEQFF. For the CDR3, the DNA is TGCGCCACTACGACTAGCGGGGGGGTCAATGAGCAGTTCTTC.

This clone was seen a single time. The V gene is TRBV6-1, the J gene TRBJ2-7; D is possibly TRBD2 (6 bases). This CDR3 spans 14 amino acids. Trimming left V 0 bases short and J 4 bases short, with 10 bases between. Per germline, CDR1 MNHNS and CDR2 SASEGT. Here the CDR3 reads CASSEAGLPYEQYV. The CDR3 coding sequence is TGTGCCAGCAGTGAAGCGGGACTTCCATACGAGCAGTACGTC.

There are a few counts of this clone. V gene TRBV30 combines with J gene TRBJ1-2; D possibly corresponds to TRBD1 (6 bases). Germline lookup yields CDR1 GTSNPN and CDR2 SVGIG (reference sequence). The CDR3 consists of 16 residues. The ends were cut back, 4 bases at V and 7 bases at J, with 25 bases in the middle. This chain's CDR3 is CAWKGSWNQGLGGYTF. In DNA form, the CDR3 reads TGTGCCTGGAAGGGTTCTTGGAACCAGGGGCTGGGTGGCTACACCTTC.

The rearrangement joins TRBV4-3 to TRBJ1-5, with 9 bases that match TRBD1. The CDR3 runs 15 residues. With 4 bases clipped from V and 5 bases from J, the junction kept 6 bases outside the gene matches. CDR1 and CDR2 (germline): LGHNA, YSLEER. The CDR3 DNA follows: TGCGCCAGCAGCCGAACTCGACAGGGGGATCAGCCCCAGCATTTT. Residues: CASSRTRQGDQPQHF.

The V and J genes are TRBV6-6 and TRBJ1-2; TRBD1 is a possible D gene (5 bases). V was trimmed by 8 bases and J by 4 bases, leaving 14 bases between them. The CDR3 covers 13 residues. Germline V gene lookup returns CDR1 MNHNY and CDR2 SVGAGI (reference sequence). The CDR3 DNA reads as TGTGCCAGCGGTGGGGGGTCGGGCTATGGCTACACCTTC. It yields the protein CASGGGSGYGYTF.

V usage is TRBV27 and J usage is TRBJ2-4, with 7 nucleotides matching TRBD2. From germline, CDR1 is MNHEY and CDR2 SMNVEV (reference sequence). The CDR3 spans 17 residues. J lost 0 bases, V lost 9 bases, and 14 bases had no gene match. The CDR3 coding sequence is TGTGCCAGGCAGGGAGGGTGGACAAGAAAAGCCAAAAACATTCAGTACTTC. Translated, it gives CARQGGWTRKAKNIQYF.

The chain carries TRBV7-9 and TRBJ2-3, with TRBD2 matching over 12 bases. The CDR3 contains 18 residues. Trimming at V came to 5 bases and at J to 5 bases, leaving 14 bases not matched to a gene. The germline gives CDR1 SEHNR, CDR2 FQNEAQ (reference sequence). In DNA form, the CDR3 reads TGTGCCAGCAGCGCTCCTAGCGGGGGGGCGGCCCCCGTAGATACGCAGTATTTT. As protein: CASSAPSGGAAPVDTQYF.

This rearrangement joins TRBV19 to TRBJ1-1; D remains unclear. The germline V gene encodes CDR1 LNHDA and CDR2 SQIVND (reference sequence). V was cut by 4 bases and J by 1 base, with 7 bases left in between. The CDR3 is 13 amino acids. CDR3 nucleotides: TGTGCCAGTAGTACAAATAGGAACACTGAAGCTTTCTTT. Residues: CASSTNRNTEAFF. The whole variable domain, remainder taken from reference TRBV19 and TRBJ1-1, is DGGITQSPKYLFRKEGQNVTLSCEQNLNHDAMYWYRQDPGQGLRLIYYSQIVNDFQKGDIAEGYSVSREKKESFPLTVTSAQKNPTAFYLCASSTNRNTEAFFGQGTRLTVV.

The chain joins TRBV18 to TRBJ1-4; D uncertain. CDR1 is KGHSH and CDR2 is LQKENI in the germline V gene. This CDR3 region has 15 residues. With 0 bases removed from V and 5 bases from J, the gap between germline ends came to 10 bases. In DNA form, the CDR3 reads TGTGCCAGCTCACCACCCTCAGGCCAGAATGAAAAACTGTTTTTT. It codes for CASSPPSGQNEKLFF. Complete variable domain (other parts from reference TRBV18 and TRBJ1-4): NAGVMQNPRHLVRRRGQEARLRCSPMKGHSHVYWYRQLPEEGLKFMVYLQKENIIDESGMPKERFSAEFPKEGPSILRIQQVVRGDSAAYFCASSPPSGQNEKLFFGSGTQLSVL.

CDR3 sequence (DNA): TGTGCCAGCTCACGACAGGTGGTTATGAACACTGAAGCTTTCTTT. Its protein product is CASSRQVVMNTEAFF. This chain uses TRBV18 with TRBJ1-1; a weak D match, TRBD1 (6 bases). The CDR3 is made up of 15 amino acids. Looked up from germline, CDR1 is KGHSH and CDR2 is LQKENI. V lost 4 bases and J 0 bases, leaving 12 bases between the germline ends.

The chain couples TRBV4-1 to TRBJ1-1; D possibly corresponds to TRBD1 (5 bases). Germline V gives CDR1 MGHRA, CDR2 YSYEKL. Trimming left V 1 base short and J 7 bases short, with 16 bases between. This CDR3 spans 15 amino acids. This chain's CDR3 is CASSQVAGTTIEAFF. DNA for the CDR3: TGCGCCAGCAGCCAAGTGGCAGGGACTACGATTGAAGCTTTCTTT.

The V and J genes are TRBV7-9 and TRBJ2-2, with D possibly matching TRBD2 (5 bases). V dropped 5 bases and J dropped 4 bases, with 14 bases sitting between them. The CDR3 sequence is 15 residues long. Germline V gene sequence: CDR1 SEHNR, CDR2 FQNEAQ (reference sequence). The DNA of the CDR3 is TGTGCCAGCAGCCAATCAGCAGAGGGCACCGGGGAGCTGTTTTTT. Amino acid sequence: CASSQSAEGTGELFF.

The V call is TRBV24-1, the J call TRBJ2-5; possibly TRBD1 for D (7 bases). The CDR3 consists of 15 residues. Germline-derived CDR1 and CDR2 are KGHDR and SFDVKD. With 7 bases removed from V and 4 bases from J, the gap between germline ends came to 18 bases. CDR3 residues: CATSAPGGMGETQYF. CDR3 sequence (DNA): TGTGCCACCAGCGCCCCAGGGGGGATGGGAGAGACCCAGTACTTC.

The chain links TRBV11-2 to TRBJ2-7, with D perhaps matching TRBD1 (6 bases). V shed 6 bases and J shed 5 bases, with 14 bases lying between them. Germline CDR1 and CDR2: SGHAT and FQNNGV. The CDR3 is 13 residues long. The CDR3 here is CASSVTGIHEQYV. CDR3 DNA: TGTGCCAGCAGTGTTACAGGGATCCACGAGCAGTACGTC.